This TCR beta chain appears in the sequencing data of a study of Siglec-9 on CD8 T cells in melanoma. Broader study findings: Siglec-9 reportedly marks and regulates an effector memory CD8+ T-cell subset apparently accumulating in melanoma tumors.

TCRdb's copy holds only in-frame clones and misses some; the assay was immunoSEQ multiplex PCR. The sample records approximately 39,000 clones, 80% to 85% being singletons. The V gene's germline CDR1 is SNHLY and CDR2 FYNNEI. The CDR3 covers 14 residues. The V gene lost 5 bases and the J gene lost 1 base, with 11 bases spanning the gap. Details on this clone: Its antigen is unidentified.

The sequence derives from a human donor in good health. The chain links TRBV2 to TRBJ1-2; TRBD1 might be the D (6 bases). Sequences were obtained from Siglec-9- CD8+ T cells sorted from blood. CDR3 protein: CASSLRGGNYGYTF. CDR3 in DNA: TGTGCCAGCAGTCTCAGGGGTGGTAACTATGGCTACACCTTC.